The sequence of this T cell receptor (beta chain) was determined in a study of identical twins. General study points: Conclusions rested on cross-sectional statistics rather than following the same donors.

For this clonotype: Its antigen is unknown. A read error may produce the germline difference seen at one junction end.

TCRdb reprocessed the 5' RACE reads with MiXCR, giving one entry per CDR3 protein. This table holds under 250,000 distinct CDR3 sequences, roughly 12% found once. Germline V gene sequence: CDR1 KGHSH, CDR2 LQKENI. The CDR3 runs 14 residues. Another study also made use of these data, one on yellow fever vaccine responses in identical twins. Per that study: Reports say the vaccine T cell response in twins looked partly convergent and partly personalized.

The sample comprised memory (CD45RO+) T cells sorted from blood. The clonotype originates from a woman aged 18-29 years in good health. V and J are TRBV18 and TRBJ2-1, with D tentatively TRBD1 (6 bases). CDR3 residues: CASSPLDRGNEQFF. The CDR3 bases are TGTGCCAGCTCACCCCTGGACAGAGGCAATGAACAGTTCTTC.